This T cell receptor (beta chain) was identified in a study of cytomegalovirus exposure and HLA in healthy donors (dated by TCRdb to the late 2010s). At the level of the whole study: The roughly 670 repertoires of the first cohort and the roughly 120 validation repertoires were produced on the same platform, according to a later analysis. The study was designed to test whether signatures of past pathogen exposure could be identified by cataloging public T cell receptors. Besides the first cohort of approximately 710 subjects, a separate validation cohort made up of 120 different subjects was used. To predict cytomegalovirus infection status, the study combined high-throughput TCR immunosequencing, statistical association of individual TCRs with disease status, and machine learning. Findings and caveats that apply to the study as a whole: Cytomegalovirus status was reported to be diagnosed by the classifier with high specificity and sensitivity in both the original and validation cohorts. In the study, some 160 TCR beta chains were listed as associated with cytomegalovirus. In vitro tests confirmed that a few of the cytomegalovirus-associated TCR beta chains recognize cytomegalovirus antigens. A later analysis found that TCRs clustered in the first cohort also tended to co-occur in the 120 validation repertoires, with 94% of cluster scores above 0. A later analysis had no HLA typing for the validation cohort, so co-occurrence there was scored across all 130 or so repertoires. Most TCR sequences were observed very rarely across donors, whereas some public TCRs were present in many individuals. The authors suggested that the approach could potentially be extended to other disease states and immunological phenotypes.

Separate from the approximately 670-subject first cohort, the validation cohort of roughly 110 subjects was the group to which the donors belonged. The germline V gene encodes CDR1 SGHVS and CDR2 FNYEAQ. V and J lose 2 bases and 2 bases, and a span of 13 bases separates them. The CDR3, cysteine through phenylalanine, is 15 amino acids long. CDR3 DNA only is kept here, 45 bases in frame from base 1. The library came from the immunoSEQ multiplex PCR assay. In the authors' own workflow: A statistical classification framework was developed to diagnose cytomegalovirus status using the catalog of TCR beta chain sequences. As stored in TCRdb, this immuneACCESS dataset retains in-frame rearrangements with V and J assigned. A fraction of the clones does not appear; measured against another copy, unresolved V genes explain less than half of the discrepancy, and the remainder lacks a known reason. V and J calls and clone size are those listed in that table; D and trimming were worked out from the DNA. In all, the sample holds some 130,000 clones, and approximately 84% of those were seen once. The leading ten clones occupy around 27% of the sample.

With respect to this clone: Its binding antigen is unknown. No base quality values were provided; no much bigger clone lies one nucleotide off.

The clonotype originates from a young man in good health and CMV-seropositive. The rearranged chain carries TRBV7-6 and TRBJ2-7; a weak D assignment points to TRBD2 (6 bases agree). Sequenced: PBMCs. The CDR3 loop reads CASSLWAGPAYEQYF. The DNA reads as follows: TGTGCCAGCAGCTTATGGGCGGGGCCCGCCTACGAGCAGTACTTC.